The present entry profiles one T cell receptor (beta chain) with its context. Its antigen is still unknown. These data originate in a study of cytomegalovirus exposure and HLA in healthy donors. Across the study: Unique TCR beta sequences numbering approximately 120 million came from 190 million or so T cells in an earlier analysis. An early data release held tens of millions of unique TCRs from HLA-typed donors. Broader study findings: Presence/absence analyses assumed roughly uniform sequencing depth across donors, which may not hold.

The PCR had 60 Vbeta and 13 Jbeta primers. The method was immunoSEQ multiplex PCR; TCRdb's version includes in-frame clones alone and lacks a portion of them. The sample holds around 110,000 clones, over 70% seen once. This CDR3 spans 15 amino acids. Deletions cut 0 bases from V and 2 bases from J, with 12 bases between. Germline V gene data show CDR1 as SGHRS and CDR2 as YFSETQ. This rearrangement joins TRBV5-1 to TRBJ2-7, with D possibly matching TRBD1 (5 bases). The sequence was obtained from a boy aged 5 to 17 in good health and CMV-seronegative. The specimen was PBMCs. This CDR3 reads CASSLGTGPTYEQYF. The DNA for the CDR3 is TGCGCCAGCAGCTTGGGTACAGGACCCACCTACGAGCAGTACTTC.